Included here is one T cell receptor beta chain sequence, with context. This sample is drawn from a study of technical replicates of blood from a handful of donors. Germline CDR1 SNHLY, CDR2 FYNNEI. The CDR3 spans 15 residues. Deletions cut 5 bases from V and 1 base from J, with 12 bases between. Profiled with immunoSEQ multiplex PCR; TCRdb holds only in-frame clones, not every one. The sample holds over 90,000 clones, about 95% seen once. The clonotype was recovered from a human donor in good health. Source material: T cells isolated from PBMCs. This rearrangement joins TRBV2 to TRBJ1-3, with TRBD1 as a possible D gene (5 bases). This chain's CDR3 is CASSNVGTSGNTIYF. CDR3 sequence (DNA): TGTGCCAGCAGTAATGTGGGGACTTCTGGAAACACCATATATTTT. The whole variable domain, remainder taken from reference TRBV2 and TRBJ1-3, is EPEVTQTPSHQVTQMGQEVILRCVPISNHLYFYWYRQILGQKVEFLVSFYNNEISEKSEIFDDQFSVERPDGSNFTLKIRSTKLEDSAMYFCASSNVGTSGNTIYFGEGSWLTVV.